Included here is one T cell receptor beta chain sequence, with context. This clonotype was seen a handful of times. The antigen it recognizes is unknown. No clone much larger than this one lies a single base away; base qualities are absent. The data stem from a study of blood T cells in healthy people across ages (dated by TCRdb to 2015 to 2017). As for the study more broadly: In model experiments, template switching captured roughly one uniquely barcoded TCR beta cDNA molecule for every two T cells. To track age-related changes in TCR beta repertoire diversity, the study relied on deep sequencing normalized with unique cDNA molecular identifiers. The donors were divided into four age groups: young (average approximately 15 years), middle-aged (around 41), aged (approximately 62) and long-lived (nearly 85). For two donors (one aged 18 to 30 and one aged 80 or older), the study analyzed two additional independent replicas of 1 million unique cDNA reads from the same blood draw. Results and caveats for the whole study, not just this receptor: Because the CMV infection status of the donors was unknown, age-related changes in expanded clonotypes may potentially have been confounded. As age increased, observed TCR beta diversity per million T cells dropped in a roughly linear way, and a significant reduction was already evident by age about 40. There was a strong correlation between observed TCR beta diversity and the percentage of naive T cells measured by flow cytometry. Conclusive comparison of naive and antigen-experienced compartments was prevented by the profiling of bulk unsorted PBMCs. Compared with the aged group, the long-lived group had more naive CD4+ T cells, fewer expanded clones and increased TCR diversity, a pattern suggesting age selection. Total diversity estimates from one million sequenced T cells were considered lower bounds and underestimates.

CDR1 and CDR2 are drawn from the germline V gene: SGHTA, FQGNSA. From cysteine to phenylalanine, the CDR3 is 17 amino acids long. CDR3 DNA only is kept here, 51 bases in frame from base 1. Germline trimming: 5 bases from V, 4 bases from J; junction bases outside gene matches: 14. Systemically healthy Caucasian individuals from Russia, around 38 in total and aged about 6 to 100 years, were included as donors. Around 9.7 milliliters of peripheral blood were collected from each donor into EDTA-treated Vacutainer tubes. PBMCs were isolated by Ficoll-Paque density-gradient centrifugation, with at least 6 million obtained per sample. Total RNA was extracted from PBMCs with Trizol reagent, with at least 6 micrograms obtained per sample. Naive CD45RAhigh/CD27high T cell percentages were measured by flow cytometry on a PBMC aliquot from every donor. The protocol used for the library was 5' RACE. TCRdb records Illumina HiSeq 2500 as the sequencer. The second PCR ran for roughly 6 to 11 cycles and used a J-beta primer mix along with a sample-barcoded 5' primer. A template-switch 5' adaptor carrying 12 random nucleotides introduced a unique molecular identifier onto each TCR beta cDNA molecule. Each sample yielded at least 2.5 million CDR3-containing paired-end reads. First-strand cDNA synthesis was performed from all RNA using the Mint cDNA synthesis kit, with priming by a TRBC-specific oligonucleotide. After uracil-DNA glycosylase treatment, a first 18-cycle PCR used universal primers M1SS and BC2_uni_R on all cDNA. Under the source paper's analysis protocol: Normalization of each sample was performed by random selection of 1 million high-quality reads, each carrying a distinct molecular identifier. Instead of being binned into consensus sequences, reads that shared molecular identifiers were thrown out. CDR3 identification, clonotype clustering and error correction used MiTCR with a Q25 quality threshold and the strictest error-elimination algorithm. A nonparametric unseen species model with Euler transformation was used to estimate lower-bound total TCR beta diversity. The raw public data were reprocessed by TCRdb itself: fastp quality trimming at Q25, MiXCR clonotype calling, in-frame beta chains only. Under each unique CDR3 protein, matching rows form one entry showing the most common genes and DNA. The V and J calls, along with clone size, are taken from TCRdb and not from the paper's own processing. This sample comprises 500,000 to 550,000 distinct CDR3 sequences, 20% to 30% of them detected only once. The top ten hold approximately 8.7% of the sample.

The same data also went into a second study, on T cells of mothers and their children. According to the second study: Nine systemically healthy Caucasian individuals, comprising three mothers and their six children, were included as donors. cDNA synthesis used all of the extracted RNA, with roughly 1.5 ug of RNA in each 15 ul reaction. Sample barcodes and 2-4 random nucleotides were added via the M1S primer in the second PCR. More than 9 million TCR beta CDR3 reads were obtained from each mother, and about 3 million reads were obtained from each child. Thymic selection shapes the output of TCR recombination in a similar way in related and unrelated pairs, and inherited differences have a minor effect. Related mother-child pairs always showed normalized repertoire overlap that was slightly higher than in unrelated mother-child pairs, though the difference was never significant. No persistent microchimeric T cell clones were found, with a detection sensitivity of around 100 clones per million clonotypes. Deep NGS was used in the study to compare the TCR beta repertoires of mothers and children and to look for features that separate related mother-child pairs from unrelated individuals. On average, the children were about 10 +/- 4 years old, while the mothers were about 38 +/- 4 years old. Libraries were sequenced on Illumina HiSeq 2000 with 100+100 nt paired-end reads after adapter ligation with NEBNext reagents. To prevent cross-contamination, the mother and child libraries were prepared a month apart and were sequenced in separate runs. Each donor had between about 500,000 and 2,300,000 distinct TCR beta clonotypes identified. Naive TCR beta clonotypes were estimated from low-frequency clonotypes matched to each donor's FACS-determined naive share, without sorting.

The sequenced material came from blood. The rearrangement combines TRBV7-2 with TRBJ2-5; 9 central nucleotides agree with TRBD2. The source is a boy younger than 18 in good health. The CDR3 reads CASSGRGLAGTGETQYF. The nucleotides read TGTGCCAGCAGCGGCAGGGGCCTAGCGGGAACGGGAGAGACCCAGTACTTC.